This T cell receptor (beta chain) emerged from a study of blood T cells in healthy people across ages. The sample holds a few counts of this clonotype. The authors ran a second PCR of about 7 to 12 cycles using a sample-barcoded 5' primer and a J-beta primer mix. Using its own MiXCR run on the 5' RACE reads, TCRdb lists one record per CDR3 protein. The profile covers hundreds of thousands of distinct CDR3 sequences, with around 42% appearing a single time and about 19% taken by the ten largest. The CDR3 contains 16 residues. Trimming shortened V by 5 bases and J by 2 bases, and 18 bases separated the two germline ends. Germline-derived CDR1 and CDR2 are SGHTA and FQGNSA.

The genes are TRBV7-2 and TRBJ2-5; the D call may be TRBD1 or TRBD2 (5 bases each). The receptor was derived from a man aged 55-75 years in good health. What was sequenced was blood. This CDR3 reads CASSHAGSEGQETQYF. CDR3 DNA: TGTGCCAGCAGCCATGCAGGGAGCGAGGGGCAAGAGACCCAGTACTTC.